The 29 T cell receptor beta chains given below trace back to one sample, sequenced in a study of blood T cell repertoires in COVID-19. Generated by immunoSEQ multiplex PCR, the TCRdb table keeps only in-frame clones and is missing some. There are 50,000 or so clones in the sample; approximately 95% occur only once, and about 1% lies in the top ten. The specimen was peripheral blood. All receptors come from a man between 60 and 70 years old with COVID-19, enrolled during active disease.

The chain links TRBV7-9 to TRBJ1-5; tentatively, D is TRBD1 (6 bases). CDR3 length: 16 amino acids. V was shortened by 1 base and J by 1 base, with 11 bases between the two germline ends. Germline values: CDR1 SEHNR, CDR2 FQNEAQ (reference sequence). CDR3 in DNA: TGTGCCAGCAGCTTAGAGCCGGGACAAAGCAATCAGCCCCAGCATTTT. Amino acid sequence: CASSLEPGQSNQPQHF.

This clone was counted only a few times. The J gene is TRBJ2-7, the V gene TRBV7-6; no definite D call. Trimming took 5 bases from V and 2 from J, leaving 7 bases between them. This CDR3 is built from 12 residues. The germline V gene has CDR1 SGHVS and CDR2 FNYEAQ. CDR3 sequence: CASSQTPYEQYF. In DNA form, the CDR3 reads TGTGCCAGCAGCCAAACACCCTACGAGCAGTACTTC.

V gene TRBV27 combines with J gene TRBJ2-3, with 9 nucleotides matching TRBD2. J was trimmed by 1 base and V by 5 bases; bases with no gene match: 4. CDR1 and CDR2 (germline): MNHEY, SMNVEV (reference sequence). This CDR3 contains 15 residues. CDR3 amino acids: CASSKQREGTDTQYF. CDR3 coding DNA: TGTGCCAGCAGTAAGCAGCGGGAGGGCACAGATACGCAGTATTTT.

This clone was seen just once. The chain carries TRBV5-8 and TRBJ2-7, with 10 bases lining up with TRBD2. The CDR3 is 15 amino acids. Per the germline V gene, CDR1 is SGHTS and CDR2 is YDEGEE. V trimming: 3 bases; J trimming: 5 bases; junction bases outside the gene matches: 8. The CDR3, as DNA: TGTGCCAGCAGCTCGCCCGGGACTAGCGCCCACGAGCAGTACTTC. Protein: CASSSPGTSAHEQYF.

The chain combines TRBV10-2 with TRBJ2-3, with 7 bases fitting TRBD1. CDR3 size: 15 residues. V lost 6 bases and J lost 1; bases outside the gene matches: 7. Germline V lookup: CDR1 WSHSY, CDR2 SAAADI. CDR3 loop: CASRGQAGRTDTQYF. CDR3 sequence (DNA): TGCGCCAGCAGAGGACAGGCAGGCCGCACAGATACGCAGTATTTT.

V and J are TRBV6-6 and TRBJ2-7; 10 bases match TRBD1. Germline CDR1 reads MNHNY; CDR2 reads SVGAGI (reference sequence). Germline trimming cut 2 bases from V and 3 bases from J; bases unmatched to any gene: 4. The CDR3 contains 15 residues. The CDR3 loop reads CASSYQGQGFYEQYF. The CDR3, as DNA: TGTGCCAGCAGTTACCAGGGACAGGGGTTCTACGAGCAGTACTTC.

The chain is built from TRBV29-1 and TRBJ2-1; TRBD1 matches 7 bases. The trim removed 6 bases at V and 12 bases at J, leaving 14 bases unmatched. CDR1 and CDR2 (germline): SQVTM, ANQGSEA. This CDR3 spans 13 amino acids. CDR3 in DNA: TGCAGCGTGGGGGACAGTCCAACTACTGGGCAGTTCTTC. It translates to CSVGDSPTTGQFF.

DNA for the CDR3: TGCGCCAGCAGCCGTAGCGGGGGGTCCTACAATGAGCAGTTCTTC. Residues: CASSRSGGSYNEQFF. The chain uses TRBV4-1 and TRBJ2-1; 10 positions match TRBD2. CDR1 is MGHRA and CDR2 is YSYEKL in the germline V gene. V lost 4 bases and J lost 1; bases outside the gene matches: 1. This CDR3 comprises 15 residues.

This sequence joins TRBV6-5 and TRBJ1-2; 7 bases align to TRBD1. The CDR3 contains 15 residues. CDR1 and CDR2 (germline): MNHEY, SVGAGI. Losses at the gene ends were 0 bases for V and 4 bases for J; bases not matched to a gene: 5. The CDR3 is CASSYSTGTGYGYTF. In nucleotides, the CDR3 is TGTGCCAGCAGTTACTCGACAGGGACCGGCTATGGCTACACCTTC.

This clone has only one observation. The chain uses TRBV19 and TRBJ1-2, with 7 nucleotides matching TRBD1. The CDR3 has 15 residues. Germline V gene sequence: CDR1 LNHDA, CDR2 SQIVND (reference sequence). The V gene end was trimmed by 4 bases and the J gene end by 7 bases; junction bases not matched to a gene: 12. The CDR3 DNA reads TGTGCCAGTAGTAACAGGGGAAGGGACCAACCTGGCTACACCTTC. The encoded protein is CASSNRGRDQPGYTF.

The genes are TRBV5-8 and TRBJ1-3; D perhaps matches TRBD1 (6 bases). The V gene lost 3 bases and the J gene lost 2 bases, with 9 bases spanning the gap. The V gene's germline CDR1 is SGHTS and CDR2 YDEGEE. The CDR3 totals 14 residues. The CDR3 nucleotides are TGTGCCAGCAGCTACGGACAGACTGGAAACACCATATATTTT. This sequence encodes CASSYGQTGNTIYF.

This chain connects TRBV6-5 to TRBJ2-1; D remains unclear. CDR1 is MNHEY, CDR2 SVGAGI, per germline. CDR3 length: 11 amino acids. Deletions cut 8 bases from V and 5 bases from J, with 7 bases between. The CDR3 sequence: CASGHHNEQFF. The CDR3 nucleotides read TGTGCCAGCGGGCACCACAATGAGCAGTTCTTC.

CDR3 residues: CASSGHRGSYGYTF. CDR3 nucleotide sequence: TGTGCCAGCAGTGGACACAGGGGCAGCTATGGCTACACCTTC. The J gene is TRBJ1-2, the V gene TRBV6-2 or TRBV6-3; 7 bases are shared with TRBD1. Losses at the gene ends were 5 bases for V and 4 bases for J; bases not matched to a gene: 7. Germline-derived CDR1 and CDR2 are MNHEY and SVGEGT. This CDR3 spans 14 amino acids.

This chain links TRBV30 with TRBJ1-3; D call uncertain. The CDR3 totals 15 residues. Trimming pared 5 bases from V and 3 bases from J, leaving 17 bases between. Germline loops: CDR1 GTSNPN, CDR2 SVGIG (reference sequence). The CDR3 here is CAWAGEGISGNTIYF. CDR3 nucleotide sequence: TGTGCCTGGGCCGGTGAGGGAATTAGTGGAAACACCATATATTTT.

This clone was seen a handful of times. This sequence joins TRBV4-1 and TRBJ2-7, with 11 bases matching TRBD2. CDR3 size: 16 residues. Germline CDR1 MGHRA, CDR2 YSYEKL. With 0 bases clipped from V and 0 bases from J, the junction kept 1 base outside the gene matches. This CDR3 reads CASSQETSGASYEQYF. In DNA form, the CDR3 reads TGCGCCAGCAGCCAAGAGACTAGCGGGGCCTCCTACGAGCAGTACTTC.

This clone was found once. The genes are TRBV6-5 and TRBJ1-6, with 8 bases matching TRBD1. Germline loops: CDR1 MNHEY, CDR2 SVGAGI. V lost 8 bases to trimming and J lost 7 bases; unmatched junction nucleotides: 7. The CDR3 consists of 14 residues. The CDR3: CASRRTGLNSPLHF. CDR3 sequence (DNA): TGTGCCAGCCGGAGGACAGGGTTGAATTCACCCCTCCACTTT.

V and J are TRBV14 and TRBJ2-5; 7 bases map to TRBD2. CDR1 is SGHDN, CDR2 FVKESK, per germline. V gave up 3 bases and J gave up 3 bases; unmatched junction bases: 4. The CDR3 is 14 residues long. CDR3 protein: CASSQTAGKETQYF. The CDR3 bases are TGTGCCAGCAGCCAGACAGCGGGGAAAGAGACCCAGTACTTC.

This clone has only a few counts. The chain uses TRBV3-1 (or the pseudogene TRBV3-2) and TRBJ1-2, with 7 bases that match TRBD1. The CDR3 is made up of 17 amino acids. Looked up from germline, CDR1 is LGHDT and CDR2 is YNNKEL (reference sequence). Losses at the gene ends were 0 bases for V and 2 bases for J; bases not matched to a gene: 9. The DNA of the CDR3 is TGTGCCAGCAGCCAAGATTGGGCAGGGGGTGCGAACTATGGCTACACCTTC. Protein product: CASSQDWAGGANYGYTF.

This chain uses TRBV10-1 with TRBJ2-1; 7 positions match TRBD1. With 7 bases clipped from V and 8 bases from J, the junction kept 5 bases outside the gene matches. Germline V lookup: CDR1 WNHNN, CDR2 SYGVQD (reference sequence). This CDR3 is 12 amino acids long. In nucleotides, the CDR3 is TGCGCCAGCACGGGACAGAGGTATGAGCAGTTCTTC. The encoded protein is CASTGQRYEQFF.

The chain links TRBV24-1 to TRBJ2-3; no firm D call. Between the trimmed V and J ends, which lost 4 bases and 3 bases, there was a span of 10 bases. CDR3 length equals 14 residues. In germline, CDR1 is KGHDR, CDR2 SFDVKD. CDR3 sequence: CATSEPAATDTQYF. CDR3 in DNA: TGTGCCACCAGTGAGCCCGCGGCGACAGATACGCAGTATTTT.

V gene TRBV19 combines with J gene TRBJ1-3; D not resolved. Trimming took 3 bases from V and 2 from J, leaving 8 bases between them. This CDR3 comprises 14 residues. Germline V CDR1 and CDR2: LNHDA, SQIVND (reference sequence). CDR3 bases: TGTGCCAGTAGTATCGGAGGAGCTGGAAACACCATATATTTT. As protein: CASSIGGAGNTIYF. The full variable domain, rest sourced from reference TRBV19 and TRBJ1-3, is DGGITQSPKYLFRKEGQNVTLSCEQNLNHDAMYWYRQDPGQGLRLIYYSQIVNDFQKGDIAEGYSVSREKKESFPLTVTSAQKNPTAFYLCASSIGGAGNTIYFGEGSWLTVV.

The rearrangement uses TRBV5-6 and TRBJ2-3, with D possibly TRBD1 on 6 matching bases. V dropped 3 bases and J dropped 3 bases, with 14 bases sitting between them. The V gene's germline CDR1 is SGHDT and CDR2 YYEEEE. The CDR3 covers 15 residues. The CDR3 region has the DNA TGTGCCAGCAGCTCGTACAGGGCGAGGACAGATACGCAGTATTTT. Translation gives CASSSYRARTDTQYF. Variable domain in full (rest from reference TRBV5-6 and TRBJ2-3): DAGVTQSPTHLIKTRGQQVTLRCSPKSGHDTVSWYQQALGQGPQFIFQYYEEEERQRGNFPDRFSGHQFPNYSSELNVNALLLGDSALYLCASSSYRARTDTQYFGPGTRLTVL.

V and J are TRBV30 and TRBJ1-4; D gene ambiguous. The CDR3 contains 13 residues. V dropped 1 base and J dropped 3 bases, with 6 bases sitting between them. Germline lookup yields CDR1 GTSNPN and CDR2 SVGIG (reference sequence). The CDR3: CAWSGPANEKLFF. The CDR3 DNA is TGTGCCTGGAGTGGGCCCGCTAATGAAAAACTGTTTTTT.

The J gene is TRBJ2-2, the V gene TRBV27; possibly TRBD1 for D (6 bases). The germline gives CDR1 MNHEY, CDR2 SMNVEV (reference sequence). This CDR3 region has 15 residues. Trimming took 6 bases from V and 4 from J, leaving 15 bases between them. The CDR3, as DNA: TGTGCCAGCAGCTTAGTCGGGACACCCACCGGGGAGCTGTTTTTT. Residues: CASSLVGTPTGELFF.

The chain carries TRBV7-2 and TRBJ2-3; 10 bases line up with TRBD2. V shed 2 bases and J 10 bases; nucleotides not matched to a gene: 12. The CDR3 runs 16 residues. Germline V gives CDR1 SGHTA, CDR2 FQGNSA. The CDR3 sequence: CASSLSRGAGGSAQYF. CDR3 nucleotide sequence: TGTGCCAGCAGCTTATCCCGAGGAGCGGGAGGGTCGGCGCAGTATTTT.

The chain recombines TRBV11-2 with TRBJ2-2, with D tentatively TRBD2 (5 bases). Per the germline V gene, CDR1 is SGHAT and CDR2 is FQNNGV. The CDR3 totals 14 residues. Trimming pared 5 bases from V and 2 bases from J, leaving 9 bases between. Here the CDR3 reads CASSPRANTGELFF. The CDR3 DNA reads as TGTGCCAGCAGCCCGCGGGCAAACACCGGGGAGCTGTTTTTT.

The rearrangement links TRBV5-1 to TRBJ2-7, with 12 bases identical to TRBD2. V lost 5 bases to trimming and J lost 3 bases; unmatched junction nucleotides: 9. The CDR3 totals 16 residues. Germline V gives CDR1 SGHRS, CDR2 YFSETQ. The CDR3 DNA sequence: TGCGCCAGCAGAAGATCTAGCGGGGGGGCCATCTACGAGCAGTACTTC. It yields the protein CASRRSSGGAIYEQYF.

The chain uses TRBV7-8 and TRBJ2-3, with 14 nucleotides matching TRBD2. J lost 2 bases, V lost 5 bases, and 3 bases had no gene match. Germline V gene data show CDR1 as SGHVS and CDR2 as FQNEAQ. The CDR3 has 16 residues. CDR3 sequence: CASSMGLAGVTDTQYF. The CDR3 DNA reads as TGTGCCAGCAGCATGGGACTAGCGGGAGTCACAGATACGCAGTATTTT.

J is TRBJ1-5 and V is TRBV12-3 or TRBV12-4; D not certain. The V end lost 0 bases, the J end lost 7 bases, and 7 bases lay between the germline ends. The CDR3 is 13 amino acids. CDR3 residues: CASSLAGGQPQHF. In DNA form, the CDR3 reads TGTGCCAGCAGTTTAGCAGGCGGCCAGCCCCAGCATTTT.